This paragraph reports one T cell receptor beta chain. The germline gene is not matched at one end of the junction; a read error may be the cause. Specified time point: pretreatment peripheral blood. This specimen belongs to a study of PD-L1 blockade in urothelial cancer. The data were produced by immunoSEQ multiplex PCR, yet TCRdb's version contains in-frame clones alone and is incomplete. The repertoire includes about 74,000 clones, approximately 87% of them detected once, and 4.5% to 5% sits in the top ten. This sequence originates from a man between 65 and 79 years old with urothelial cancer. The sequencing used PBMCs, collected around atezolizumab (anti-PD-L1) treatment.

The CDR3 protein is CASSSVQGANSEAFF. As DNA, the CDR3 is TGCGCCAGCAGCTCGGTACAGGGGGCGAACTCTGAAGCTTTCTTT. The chain is built from TRBV5-1 and TRBJ1-1; 9 bases match TRBD1. The CDR3 has 15 residues. Germline CDR1 and CDR2: SGHRS and YFSETQ.